Listed below are T cell receptor beta chains from one sample, sequenced in a study of cytomegalovirus exposure and HLA in healthy donors. Clones were read by immunoSEQ multiplex PCR, and TCRdb kept only the in-frame ones, dropping some. Here the sample spans about 190,000 clones, approximately 75% being singletons. Source material: PBMCs. These receptors all stem from a man under 40 in good health and CMV-seropositive. The CDR3 runs from the conserved cysteine through the conserved F or W. A D gene is named only where the DNA matches it firmly. Part of the rows lack a size; the others show once, few, many or a class for expanded clones.

cdr3_length	clone_size	v_call	d_call	j_call	cdr3_nt	cdr3_aa
16	once	TRBV15	NA	TRBJ1-4	TGTGCCACCAGCAGAGGGCTGGCGGGCTCGGGGGAAAAACTGTTTTTT	CATSRGLAGSGEKLFF
12	NA	TRBV7-9	NA	TRBJ2-7	TGTGCCAGCAGCTCCGGGACCTACGAGCAGTACTTC	CASSSGTYEQYF
14	NA	TRBV6-5	TRBD1	TRBJ1-1	TGTGCCACCCGCGACAGGGTCCAAAGCACTGAAGCTTTCTTT	CATRDRVQSTEAFF
16	NA	TRBV15	TRBD1	TRBJ2-4	TGTGCCACCAGCAGAGATAATGGACAGGGCAAAAACATTCAGTACTTC	CATSRDNGQGKNIQYF
17	NA	TRBV5-1	TRBD2	TRBJ2-3	TGCGCCAGCAGCCTAGGGGTAGCGGGAGGAGGCACAGATACGCAGTATTTT	CASSLGVAGGGTDTQYF
14	NA	TRBV5-1	TRBD1	TRBJ2-5	TGCGCCAGCAGCATCGGACAGGGGCAAGAGACCCAGTACTTC	CASSIGQGQETQYF
15	NA	TRBV5-1	TRBD2	TRBJ2-2	TGCGCCAGCAGCCCGATGGGACTAGCGGGCCGGGAGCTGTTTTTT	CASSPMGLAGRELFF
15	NA	TRBV2	TRBD2	TRBJ2-1	TGTGCCAGCAGTTTCGGACTAGCGGGTTCGAATGAGCAGTTCTTC	CASSFGLAGSNEQFF
12	NA	TRBV18	NA	TRBJ2-7	TGTGCCAGCTCACCGGCAGGGGACGAGCAGTACTTC	CASSPAGDEQYF
15	NA	TRBV6-1	TRBD1	TRBJ2-7	TGTGCCAGCATTAGAGCGGGACAGGGATCCTACGAGCAGTACTTC	CASIRAGQGSYEQYF
13	NA	TRBV7-2	NA	TRBJ1-5	TGTGCCAGCAGTGCACAGCCCAATCAGCCCCAGCATTTT	CASSAQPNQPQHF
15	once	TRBV6-1	TRBD1	TRBJ1-5	TGTGCCAGCAGCCCGACAGGGGACTTCAATCAGCCCCAGCATTTT	CASSPTGDFNQPQHF
16	NA	TRBV5-1	NA	TRBJ2-6	TGCGCCAGCAGCGTTCCAGGGGTTACTGGGGCCAACGTCCTGACTTTC	CASSVPGVTGANVLTF
16	NA	TRBV19	NA	TRBJ2-1	TGTGCCAGTAGTATAGATCTAGGGGGAGGGTACAATGAGCAGTTCTTC	CASSIDLGGGYNEQFF
14	NA	TRBV18	TRBD1	TRBJ1-1	TGTGCCAGCTCCGATGGGGGGACAGGACCTGAAGCTTTCTTT	CASSDGGTGPEAFF
15	once	TRBV27	TRBD1	TRBJ1-4	TGTGCCAGCAGTCCGGGACAGGGGGCTTTTGAAAAACTGTTTTTT	CASSPGQGAFEKLFF
12	NA	TRBV6-1	NA	TRBJ2-4	TGTGCCAGCAGCTGGGTGGGGGAGGTAGTGTACTTC	CASSWVGEVVYF
14	NA	TRBV25-1	TRBD1	TRBJ2-5	TGTGCCAGCAGTGAGACAGGGGGTGGGGAGACCCAGTACTTC	CASSETGGGETQYF
13	NA	TRBV28	NA	TRBJ1-4	TGTGCCAGCAGTTCAGGATCTAATGAAAAACTGTTTTTT	CASSSGSNEKLFF
14	NA	TRBV12-5	NA	TRBJ1-1	TGTGCTAGTGGTTTCGGGGGGTTGAACACTGAAGCTTTCTTT	CASGFGGLNTEAFF
12	NA	TRBV30	NA	TRBJ1-2	TGTGCCTGGACAGGGGTGGACTATGGCTACACCTTC	CAWTGVDYGYTF
14	NA	TRBV28	TRBD1	TRBJ2-7	TGTGCCAGCCTAACCTGGACAGGTTCCTACGAGCAGTACTTC	CASLTWTGSYEQYF
18	NA	TRBV9	NA	TRBJ1-3	TGTGCCAGCAGCGTAGCGATCCCCAATACACGCTCTGGAAACACCATATATTTT	CASSVAIPNTRSGNTIYF
18	NA	TRBV7-9	TRBD2	TRBJ2-3	TGTTCCAGCAGCTTTCCGACTAGCGGGAGGTGGGGCACAGATACGCAGTATTTT	CSSSFPTSGRWGTDTQYF
15	NA	TRBV28	NA	TRBJ2-4	TGTGCCAGCAGCCTAGTTGAGGTCGGCAAAAACATTCAGTACTTC	CASSLVEVGKNIQYF
15	NA	TRBV6-1	TRBD1	TRBJ2-7	TGTGCCAGCAGTTCTAGGACAGGGCAGGGTTCCGAGCAGTACTTC	CASSSRTGQGSEQYF
15	NA	TRBV6-5	NA	TRBJ2-4	TGTGCCAGCAGTTACTCGGGGGGACTGGGGTACATTCAGTACTTC	CASSYSGGLGYIQYF
14	NA	TRBV18	TRBD1	TRBJ2-7	TGTGCCAGCTCAGACGGGACAGCTGACTACGAGCAGTACTTC	CASSDGTADYEQYF
16	NA	TRBV6-1	TRBD1	TRBJ2-1	TGTGCCAGCAGTGGAGGGGGCACTCTCTCCTACAATGAGCAGTTCTTC	CASSGGGTLSYNEQFF
14	once	TRBV5-4	TRBD1	TRBJ2-7	TGTGCCAGCAGCTTGGCACAGGGGGCTCACGAGCAGTACTTC	CASSLAQGAHEQYF
16	NA	TRBV5-6	TRBD2	TRBJ2-1	TGTGCCAGCAGCTTTAGGACTAGAATCTCCTTCAATGAGCAGTTCTTC	CASSFRTRISFNEQFF
17	NA	TRBV5-4	TRBD2	TRBJ2-5	TGTGCCAGCAGCTTGCTACCCGGGACTAGCGGGGAAGAGACCCAGTACTTC	CASSLLPGTSGEETQYF
17	NA	TRBV13	TRBD2	TRBJ2-7	TGTGCCAGCAGCAGGGCCGGGACTAGCGGGAGGAGTTACGAGCAGTACTTC	CASSRAGTSGRSYEQYF
16	NA	TRBV4-3	TRBD1	TRBJ2-1	TGCGCCAGCAGCCAAGCCGGGACAGGGGGCACTTATGAGCAGTTCTTC	CASSQAGTGGTYEQFF
13	NA	TRBV7-9	NA	TRBJ2-5	TGTGCCAGCAGCTTAGGTAGCTCACGGACCCAGTACTTC	CASSLGSSRTQYF
13	NA	TRBV7-9	NA	TRBJ2-5	TGTGCCAGCAGCAGGGACTTAAAGGAGACCCAGTACTTC	CASSRDLKETQYF
16	few	TRBV7-9	TRBD1	TRBJ2-1	TGTGCCAGCAGCTTGAGAGCGGGACAGGGATACAATGAGCAGTTCTTC	CASSLRAGQGYNEQFF
17	NA	TRBV19	TRBD1	TRBJ1-2	TGTGCCAGTAGTATGGGACAGGGGCGAAGGGCGACTTATGGCTACACCTTC	CASSMGQGRRATYGYTF
14	NA	TRBV7-8	NA	TRBJ2-5	TGTGCCAGCAGCTTAGGGGCCAGGCAAGAGACCCAGTACTTC	CASSLGARQETQYF
15	once	TRBV19	TRBD2	TRBJ2-1	TGTGCCAGTAGATCGACGGGGGGGCCTGGAAATGAGCAGTTCTTC	CASRSTGGPGNEQFF
17	NA	TRBV7-3	TRBD2	TRBJ2-3	TGTGCCAGCAGCTTTGCGGGGGGGAGGTTGGGCACAGATACGCAGTATTTT	CASSFAGGRLGTDTQYF
16	once	TRBV30	TRBD1	TRBJ2-5	TGTGCCTGGAGTGTCCCGGGACAGTTACCCCAAGAGACCCAGTACTTC	CAWSVPGQLPQETQYF
15	few	TRBV4-1	TRBD1	TRBJ1-1	TGCGCCAGCAGCCAAACACAGGGGACGAACACTGAAGCTTTCTTT	CASSQTQGTNTEAFF
17	NA	TRBV5-4	TRBD1	TRBJ1-1	TGTGCCAGCAGCTTGAGGTCCGGGACAGGGGGCAACACTGAAGCTTTCTTT	CASSLRSGTGGNTEAFF
12	NA	TRBV29-1	TRBD2	TRBJ2-3	TGCAGCGTCGGGAGGGGCACAGATACGCAGTATTTT	CSVGRGTDTQYF
14	NA	TRBV5-1	NA	TRBJ2-7	TGCGCCAGCAGCTTTGGGACTGGCTCCTACGAGCAGTACTTC	CASSFGTGSYEQYF
16	NA	TRBV18	NA	TRBJ2-2	TGTGCCAGCTCACCCCGGGAAAGCGCGAACACCGGGGAGCTGTTTTTT	CASSPRESANTGELFF
13	NA	TRBV25-1	NA	TRBJ1-4	TGTGCCAGCAGTGCAGGGTATAATGAAAAACTGTTTTTT	CASSAGYNEKLFF
13	NA	TRBV6-5	NA	TRBJ2-3	TGTGCCAGCAGTTTTGCGCCCGAGGGTACGCAGTATTTT	CASSFAPEGTQYF
15	NA	TRBV5-1	NA	TRBJ2-5	TGCGCCAGCAGCTTGACGGGTTTCTCTCAAGAGACCCAGTACTTC	CASSLTGFSQETQYF